This record concerns one T cell receptor (beta chain) sequence. Its antigen is still unknown. V lost 0 bases and J lost 0, with 8 bases in between. Germline CDR1 is SGHAT and CDR2 is FQNNGV. The length of the CDR3 is 15 residues. The study pooled second doses at about 4 or about 12 weeks. The data were taken from a study of T cell responses to AZD1222 COVID-19 vaccine. Broader study findings: Baseline seropositivity characterized only a handful of AZD1222 recipients. Nearly half of spike-specific TCRs reportedly target variant regions that are unmutated in the B.1.351 and B.1.1.7 variants.

Clones were sequenced by immunoSEQ multiplex PCR, and TCRdb holds only the in-frame ones, with some missing. This table holds 80,000 or so clones, 75% to 95% found once. This sample comprised peripheral blood, obtained 28 days after the second AZD1222 dose. The chain carries TRBV11-2 and TRBJ1-1; D unclear. The TCR originated in an adult who received the AZD1222 COVID-19 vaccine. The CDR3 region has the DNA TGTGCCAGCAGCTTAGAGCTGTACATGAACACTGAAGCTTTCTTT. This encodes CASSLELYMNTEAFF.